This record covers a single T cell receptor (beta chain). The data were obtained in a study of blood T cells in healthy people across ages. Sample-barcoded 5' priming and a J-beta primer mix drove a second PCR of roughly 7 to 11 cycles. One entry per CDR3 protein results from TCRdb running MiXCR on the 5' RACE reads. The data contain approximately 900,000 distinct CDR3 sequences, about 48% of them seen just once; the ten biggest clones take up around 15%. The V segment lost 7 bases and the J segment 4 bases; nucleotides outside the gene matches: 2. CDR3 length: 11 amino acids. Germline assignment: CDR1 SQVTM and CDR2 ANQGSEA.

The receptor was isolated from a young man in good health. The sequenced sample consisted of blood. The rearrangement joins TRBV29-1 to TRBJ2-3, with 7 bases identical to TRBD2. CDR3 sequence: CSGEGSDTQYF. The CDR3, as DNA: TGCAGCGGGGAGGGCTCAGATACGCAGTATTTT.